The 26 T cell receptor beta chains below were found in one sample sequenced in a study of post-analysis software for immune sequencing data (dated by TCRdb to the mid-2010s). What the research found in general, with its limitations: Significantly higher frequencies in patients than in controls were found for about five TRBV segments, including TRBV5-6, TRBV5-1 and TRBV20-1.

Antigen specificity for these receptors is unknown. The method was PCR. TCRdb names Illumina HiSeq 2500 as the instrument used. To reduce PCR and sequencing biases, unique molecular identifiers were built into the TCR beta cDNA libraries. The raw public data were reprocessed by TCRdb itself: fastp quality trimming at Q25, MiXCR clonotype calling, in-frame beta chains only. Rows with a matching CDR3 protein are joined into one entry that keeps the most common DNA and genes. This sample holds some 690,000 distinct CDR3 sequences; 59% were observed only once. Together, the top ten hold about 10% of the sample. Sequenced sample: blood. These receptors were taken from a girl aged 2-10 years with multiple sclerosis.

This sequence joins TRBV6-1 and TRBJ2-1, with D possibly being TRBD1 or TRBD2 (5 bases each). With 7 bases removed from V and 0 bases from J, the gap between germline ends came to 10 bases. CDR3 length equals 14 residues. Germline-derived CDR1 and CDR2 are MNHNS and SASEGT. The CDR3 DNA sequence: TGTGCCAGCAATCTGGGACCCTCCTACAATGAGCAGTTCTTC. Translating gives CASNLGPSYNEQFF.

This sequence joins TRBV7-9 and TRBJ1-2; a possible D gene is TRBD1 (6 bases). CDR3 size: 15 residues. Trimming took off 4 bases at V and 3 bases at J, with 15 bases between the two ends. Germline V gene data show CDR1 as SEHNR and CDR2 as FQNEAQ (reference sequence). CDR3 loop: CASSSLAGEDYGYTF. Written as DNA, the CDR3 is TGTGCCAGCAGCTCATTGGCAGGGGAGGACTATGGCTACACCTTC.

CDR3 sequence (DNA): TGTGCCAGCAGACCGAATATTAGGACAGGCCCAGATACGCAGTATTTT. Amino acid sequence: CASRPNIRTGPDTQYF. The V gene is TRBV6-1, the J gene TRBJ2-3; 7 positions match TRBD1. This CDR3 has 16 residues. J gave up 4 bases and V 6 bases, and 13 bases lay outside the gene matches. Germline V gene lookup returns CDR1 MNHNS and CDR2 SASEGT.

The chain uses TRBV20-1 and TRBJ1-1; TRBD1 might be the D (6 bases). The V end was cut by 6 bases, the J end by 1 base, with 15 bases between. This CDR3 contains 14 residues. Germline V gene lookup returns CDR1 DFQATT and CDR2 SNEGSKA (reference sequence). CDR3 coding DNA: TGCAGTGCACTAACCGGGACAACGAACACTGAAGCTTTCTTT. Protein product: CSALTGTTNTEAFF.

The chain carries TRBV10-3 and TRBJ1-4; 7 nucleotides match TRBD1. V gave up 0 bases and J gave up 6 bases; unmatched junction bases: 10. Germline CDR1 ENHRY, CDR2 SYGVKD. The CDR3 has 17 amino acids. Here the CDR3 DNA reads TGTGCCATCAGTGAGTCGAGGAGGGGGCAGCGGTATGAAAAACTGTTTTTT. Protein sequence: CAISESRRGQRYEKLFF.

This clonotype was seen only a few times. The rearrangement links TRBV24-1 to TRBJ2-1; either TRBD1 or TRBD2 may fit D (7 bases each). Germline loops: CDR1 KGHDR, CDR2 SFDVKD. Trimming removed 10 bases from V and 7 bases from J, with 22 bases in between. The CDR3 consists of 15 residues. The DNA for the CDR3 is TGTGCCACAGAGGGGGCTAGCGGAGGGAGAAATGAGCAGTTCTTC. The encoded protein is CATEGASGGRNEQFF.

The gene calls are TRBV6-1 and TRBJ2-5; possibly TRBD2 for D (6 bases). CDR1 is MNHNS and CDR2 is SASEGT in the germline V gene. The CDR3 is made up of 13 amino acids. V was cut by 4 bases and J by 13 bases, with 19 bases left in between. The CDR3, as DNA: TGTGCCAGCAGTGGGTTAAGTCAGGAGGGCCGGTACTTC. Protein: CASSGLSQEGRYF.

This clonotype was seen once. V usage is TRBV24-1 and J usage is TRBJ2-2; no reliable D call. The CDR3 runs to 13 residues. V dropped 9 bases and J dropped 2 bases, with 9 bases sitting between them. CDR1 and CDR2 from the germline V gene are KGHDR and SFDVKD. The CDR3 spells CATLSANTGELFF. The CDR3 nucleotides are TGTGCCACCCTGTCCGCAAACACCGGGGAGCTGTTTTTT.

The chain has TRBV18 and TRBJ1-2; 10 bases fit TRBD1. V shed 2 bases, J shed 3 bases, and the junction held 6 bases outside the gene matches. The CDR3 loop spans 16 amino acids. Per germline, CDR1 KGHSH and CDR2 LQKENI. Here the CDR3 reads CASSPSRGQGDYGYTF. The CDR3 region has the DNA TGTGCCAGCTCACCAAGCCGAGGACAGGGGGACTATGGCTACACCTTC.

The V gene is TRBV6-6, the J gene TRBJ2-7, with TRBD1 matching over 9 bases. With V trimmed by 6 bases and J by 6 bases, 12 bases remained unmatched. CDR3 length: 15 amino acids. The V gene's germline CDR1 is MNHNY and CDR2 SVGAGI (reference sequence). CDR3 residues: CASSRPGQGDSEQYF. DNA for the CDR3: TGTGCCAGCAGCCGCCCGGGACAGGGAGATAGCGAGCAGTACTTC.

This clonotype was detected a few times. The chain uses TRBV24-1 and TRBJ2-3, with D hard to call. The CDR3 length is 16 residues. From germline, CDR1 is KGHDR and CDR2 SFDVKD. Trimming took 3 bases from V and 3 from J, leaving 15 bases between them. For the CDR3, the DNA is TGTGCCACCAGTGATGTCGACGGAAGAAGGACAGATACGCAGTATTTT. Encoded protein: CATSDVDGRRTDTQYF.

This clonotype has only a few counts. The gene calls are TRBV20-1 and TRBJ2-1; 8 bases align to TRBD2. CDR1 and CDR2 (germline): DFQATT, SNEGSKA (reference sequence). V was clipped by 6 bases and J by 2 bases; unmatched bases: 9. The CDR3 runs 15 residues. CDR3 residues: CSAPGASGPYNEQFF. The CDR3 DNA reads TGCAGTGCCCCCGGGGCTAGCGGGCCCTACAATGAGCAGTTCTTC.

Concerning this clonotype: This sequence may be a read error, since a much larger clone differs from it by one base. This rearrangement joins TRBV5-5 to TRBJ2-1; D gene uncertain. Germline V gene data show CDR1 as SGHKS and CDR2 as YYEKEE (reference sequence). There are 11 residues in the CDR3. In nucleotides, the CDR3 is TGTGTCAGCAGCCCATACAATGAGCAGTTCTTC. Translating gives CVSSPYNEQFF. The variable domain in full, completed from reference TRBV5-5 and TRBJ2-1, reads DAGVTQSPTHLIKTRGQQVTLRCSPISGHKSVSWYQQVLGQGPQFIFQYYEKEERGRGNFPDRFSARQFPNYSSELNVNALLLGDSALYLCVSSPYNEQFFGPGTRLTVL.

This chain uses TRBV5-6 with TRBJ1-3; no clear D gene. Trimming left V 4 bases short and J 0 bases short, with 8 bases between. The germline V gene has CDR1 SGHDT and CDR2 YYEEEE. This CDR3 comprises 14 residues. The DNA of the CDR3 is TGTGCCAGCAGCCCGGTTGACTCTGGAAACACCATATATTTT. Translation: CASSPVDSGNTIYF.

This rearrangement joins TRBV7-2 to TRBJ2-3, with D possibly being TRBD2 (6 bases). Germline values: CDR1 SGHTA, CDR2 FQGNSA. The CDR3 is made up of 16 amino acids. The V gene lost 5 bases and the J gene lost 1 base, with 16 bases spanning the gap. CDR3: CASSPRAAGRTDTQYF. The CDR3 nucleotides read TGTGCCAGCAGCCCCAGGGCTGCGGGGCGCACAGATACGCAGTATTTT. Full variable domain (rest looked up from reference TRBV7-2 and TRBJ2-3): GAGVSQSPSNKVTEKGKDVELRCDPISGHTALYWYRQSLGQGLEFLIYFQGNSAPDKSGLPSDRFSAERTGGSVSTLTIQRTQQEDSAVYLCASSPRAAGRTDTQYFGPGTRLTVL.

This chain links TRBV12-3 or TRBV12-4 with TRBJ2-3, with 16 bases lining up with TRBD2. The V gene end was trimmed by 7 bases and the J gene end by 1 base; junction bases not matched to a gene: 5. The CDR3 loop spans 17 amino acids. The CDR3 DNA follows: TGTGCCAGCACCGGGACTAGCGGGAGGGTCGGCACAGATACGCAGTATTTT. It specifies CASTGTSGRVGTDTQYF.

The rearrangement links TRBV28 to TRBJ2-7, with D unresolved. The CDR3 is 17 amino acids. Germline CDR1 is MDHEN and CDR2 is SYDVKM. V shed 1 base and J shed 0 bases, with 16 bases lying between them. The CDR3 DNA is TGTGCCAGCAGTTTATCCCCGTTAGGCAAACTCTCCTACGAGCAGTACTTC. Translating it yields CASSLSPLGKLSYEQYF.

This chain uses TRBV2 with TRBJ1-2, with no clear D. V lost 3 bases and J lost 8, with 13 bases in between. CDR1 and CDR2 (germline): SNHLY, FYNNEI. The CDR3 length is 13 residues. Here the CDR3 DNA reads TGTGCCAGCAGTGACCGGAGCACGGCGGGCTACACCTTC. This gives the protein CASSDRSTAGYTF.

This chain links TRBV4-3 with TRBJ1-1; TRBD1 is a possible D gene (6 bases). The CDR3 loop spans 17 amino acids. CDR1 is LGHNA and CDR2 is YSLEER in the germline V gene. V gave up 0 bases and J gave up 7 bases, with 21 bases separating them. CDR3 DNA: TGCGCCAGCAGCCAAGATCCTTTATCCTGGGGGGCCGGTGAAGCTTTCTTT. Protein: CASSQDPLSWGAGEAFF.

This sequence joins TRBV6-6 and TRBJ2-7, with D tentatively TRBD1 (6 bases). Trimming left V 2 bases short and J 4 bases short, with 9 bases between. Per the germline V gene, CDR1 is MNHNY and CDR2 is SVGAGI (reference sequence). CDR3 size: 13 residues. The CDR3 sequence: CASSYERGYEQYF. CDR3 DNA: TGTGCCAGCAGTTACGAGAGGGGGTACGAGCAGTACTTC.

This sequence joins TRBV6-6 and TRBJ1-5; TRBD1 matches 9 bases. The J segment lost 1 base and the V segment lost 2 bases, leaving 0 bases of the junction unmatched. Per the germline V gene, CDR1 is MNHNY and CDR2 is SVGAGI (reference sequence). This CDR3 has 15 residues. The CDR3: CASSYDRGSNQPQHF. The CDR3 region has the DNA TGTGCCAGCAGTTACGACAGGGGGAGCAATCAGCCCCAGCATTTT.

The CDR3 nucleotides are TGTGCCAGCAGCCCCCAGGAGGCCTACGAGCAGTACTTC. It specifies CASSPQEAYEQYF. The rearrangement links TRBV7-9 to TRBJ2-4; the D gene is possibly TRBD2 (5 bases). The J call is in doubt because the DNA end fits TRBJ2-7 better. Germline CDR1 reads SEHNR; CDR2 reads FQNEAQ (reference sequence). This CDR3 has 13 amino acids.

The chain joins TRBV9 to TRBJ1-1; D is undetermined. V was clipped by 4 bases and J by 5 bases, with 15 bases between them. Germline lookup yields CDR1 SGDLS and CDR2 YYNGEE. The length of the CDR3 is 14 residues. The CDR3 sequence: CASSPEVQVTEAFF. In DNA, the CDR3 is TGTGCCAGCAGCCCAGAAGTCCAGGTGACTGAAGCTTTCTTT.

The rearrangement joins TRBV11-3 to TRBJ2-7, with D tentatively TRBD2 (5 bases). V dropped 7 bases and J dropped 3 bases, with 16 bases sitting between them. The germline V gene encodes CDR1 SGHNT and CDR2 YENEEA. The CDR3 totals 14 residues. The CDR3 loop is CASNPFEGFYEQYF. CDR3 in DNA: TGTGCCAGCAACCCTTTCGAGGGATTCTACGAGCAGTACTTC.

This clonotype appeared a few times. The CDR3 DNA reads TGTGCCAGCAGCCGCCGGGGGGGCGCTTCTTACGAGCAGTACTTC. Protein: CASSRRGGASYEQYF. V usage is TRBV12-3 or TRBV12-4 and J usage is TRBJ2-4; 8 bases are a match to TRBD2. The DNA end lines up better with TRBJ2-7; the J call may be wrong. The CDR3 sequence is 15 residues long.

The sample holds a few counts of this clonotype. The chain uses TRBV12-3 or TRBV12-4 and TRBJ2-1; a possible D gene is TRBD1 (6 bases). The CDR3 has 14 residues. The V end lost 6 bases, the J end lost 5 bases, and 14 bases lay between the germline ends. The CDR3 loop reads CASRPDRFNNEQFF. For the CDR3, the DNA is TGTGCCAGCAGGCCCGACAGGTTCAACAATGAGCAGTTCTTC.